Below are 8 T cell receptor beta chains sequenced from a single sample in a study of cytomegalovirus exposure and HLA in healthy donors (dated by TCRdb to 2017 to 2019). Library prep was done by the immunoSEQ multiplex PCR assay. The multiplex PCR relied on a mix of 60 forward primers for TCR Vbeta segments and 13 reverse primers for TCR Jbeta segments. TCRdb mirrors the immuneACCESS table, restricted to in-frame sequences. Some clones are absent from its copies; in checked studies, under half trace to an unresolved V gene, and the reason for the others is unknown. This sample gives 55,000 to 70,000 clones in total; 70% to 75% of them show up just once. The ten most abundant clones make up 5.4% of the sample. The sample consisted of PBMCs. The receptors shown here come from a woman in her twenties or thirties in good health and CMV-seronegative.

V and J are TRBV7-9 and TRBJ2-2; perhaps TRBD1 as D (6 bases). The germline gives CDR1 SEHNR, CDR2 FQNEAQ (reference sequence). The CDR3 loop spans 15 amino acids. V was clipped by 6 bases and J by 0 bases, with 11 bases between them. The CDR3 region has the DNA TGTGCCAGCAGTTTTGACAGGTCGAACACCGGGGAGCTGTTTTTT. As protein: CASSFDRSNTGELFF.

The chain carries TRBV7-8 and TRBJ2-1; 10 nucleotides match TRBD2. Germline values: CDR1 SGHVS, CDR2 FQNEAQ. Trimming at V came to 1 base and at J to 2 bases, leaving 8 bases not matched to a gene. The CDR3 runs to 18 residues. CDR3 DNA sequence: TGTGCCAGCAGCTTAGTATCTAGCGGGAGTGGGACCTACAATGAGCAGTTCTTC. Its translation is CASSLVSSGSGTYNEQFF.

This rearrangement joins TRBV19 to TRBJ2-1, with TRBD2 identical over 7 bases. V was pared by 9 bases and J by 6 bases, with 17 bases of the junction left unmatched. CDR1 is LNHDA, CDR2 SQIVND, per germline (reference sequence). The CDR3 extends over 16 amino acids. CDR3 in DNA: TGTGCCAGCTTAAAAAGCGGGGACCCGGTTGGCAATGAGCAGTTCTTC. This translates into CASLKSGDPVGNEQFF.

The CDR3 region is CASGEGQSPSYNEQFF. The CDR3 nucleotides are TGCGCCAGCGGCGAGGGACAATCACCATCCTACAATGAGCAGTTCTTC. The chain employs TRBV5-1 and TRBJ2-1; D possibly corresponds to TRBD1 (6 bases). CDR3 length: 16 residues. Germline loops: CDR1 SGHRS, CDR2 YFSETQ. Deletions cut 7 bases from V and 1 base from J, with 18 bases between.

The V and J genes are TRBV11-2 and TRBJ2-7, with TRBD1 identical over 12 bases. Germline-derived CDR1 and CDR2 are SGHAT and FQNNGV. The CDR3 contains 15 residues. With V trimmed by 5 bases and J by 5 bases, 7 bases remained unmatched. The CDR3 is CASSHGTGGFDEQYF. CDR3 in DNA: TGTGCCAGCAGCCACGGGACAGGGGGCTTCGACGAGCAGTACTTC.

The V gene is TRBV10-3, the J gene TRBJ2-3; 9 positions agree with TRBD2. The CDR3 consists of 15 residues. Trimming cost V 3 bases and J 1 base; bases outside gene matches: 2. Germline loops: CDR1 ENHRY, CDR2 SYGVKD. CDR3 sequence (DNA): TGTGCCATCAGTGATGAGCGGGAGGGCACAGATACGCAGTATTTT. As protein: CAISDEREGTDTQYF.

The genes are TRBV30 and TRBJ2-7, with 7 bases identical to TRBD2. Germline assignment: CDR1 GTSNPN and CDR2 SVGIG (reference sequence). The J segment lost 6 bases and the V segment lost 1 base, leaving 0 bases of the junction unmatched. This CDR3 region has 11 residues. Written as DNA, the CDR3 is TGTGCCTGGAGTGGGGGGGGCGAGCAGTACTTC. It specifies CAWSGGGEQYF.

The gene calls are TRBV19 and TRBJ2-3; D remains ambiguous. The V and J ends lost 3 bases and 2 bases respectively, with 12 bases between them. The CDR3 sequence is 15 residues long. Germline V lookup: CDR1 LNHDA, CDR2 SQIVND (reference sequence). The CDR3, as DNA: TGTGCCAGTAGTATTTCGAGATTCCTCACAGATACGCAGTATTTT. Its translation: CASSISRFLTDTQYF.